The 17 T cell receptor beta chains below were found in one sample sequenced in a study of blood T cell repertoires in COVID-19. Assay: immunoSEQ multiplex PCR; the TCRdb copy retains only in-frame clones and omits some. The sample carries hundreds of thousands of clones, 86% recorded once. Sequenced material: peripheral blood. All receptors come from a woman in her twenties or thirties with active or convalescent COVID-19.

The chain employs TRBV11-2 and TRBJ2-1; TRBD2 aligns across 7 bases. The CDR3 is made up of 14 amino acids. Trimming at V came to 1 base and at J to 7 bases, leaving 4 bases not matched to a gene. Per the germline V gene, CDR1 is SGHAT and CDR2 is FQNNGV. CDR3: CASSLALAANEQFF. The CDR3 coding sequence is TGTGCCAGCAGCTTAGCTCTAGCGGCAAATGAGCAGTTCTTC.

The J gene is TRBJ1-1, the V gene TRBV5-1; D may be TRBD1 (6 bases). Trimming shortened V by 0 bases and J by 0 bases, and 18 bases separated the two germline ends. Germline V gene lookup returns CDR1 SGHRS and CDR2 YFSETQ. There are 18 residues in the CDR3. The CDR3 region is CASSLAGSGGLLNTEAFF. In nucleotides, the CDR3 is TGCGCCAGCAGCTTGGCCGGTAGCGGGGGCCTATTGAACACTGAAGCTTTCTTT.

The chain has TRBV25-1 and TRBJ1-2; a weak D match, TRBD1 (5 bases). Trimming pared 8 bases from V and 3 bases from J, leaving 19 bases between. Germline V gene sequence: CDR1 MGHDK, CDR2 SYGVNS. The CDR3 contains 15 residues. The CDR3 spells CASRGRRGKDYGYTF. CDR3 nucleotides: TGTGCCAGCCGGGGGAGGAGGGGTAAAGACTATGGCTACACCTTC.

This clone appeared a single time. DNA of the CDR3: TGTGCCAGTAGTCTAGGACAGGGGTATGTCTACGAGCAGTACTTC. Translated, it gives CASSLGQGYVYEQYF. The V and J genes are TRBV19 and TRBJ2-7, with 9 bases matching TRBD1. The CDR3 totals 15 residues. Germline trimming cut 5 bases from V and 3 bases from J; bases unmatched to any gene: 8. Germline CDR1 reads LNHDA; CDR2 reads SQIVND (reference sequence).

This chain uses TRBV11-2 with TRBJ2-1, with 11 bases aligning to TRBD2. The length of the CDR3 is 16 residues. Germline V gene sequence: CDR1 SGHAT, CDR2 FQNNGV. V was pared by 6 bases and J by 2 bases, with 6 bases of the junction left unmatched. The CDR3 loop is CASRFSGRAAYNEQFF. CDR3 DNA: TGTGCCAGCAGGTTTAGCGGGAGGGCCGCCTACAATGAGCAGTTCTTC.

This rearrangement joins TRBV19 to TRBJ2-3; D call uncertain. Germline lookup yields CDR1 LNHDA and CDR2 SQIVND (reference sequence). V was clipped by 7 bases and J by 4 bases, with 9 bases between them. The CDR3 has 12 amino acids. The CDR3 region is CASTGFADTQYF. The CDR3 coding sequence is TGTGCCAGTACGGGTTTTGCAGATACGCAGTATTTT.

The chain's CDR3 is CASEGAYGYTF. DNA for the CDR3: TGTGCCAGCGAGGGAGCCTATGGCTACACCTTC. J is TRBJ1-2 and V is TRBV28, with D uncertain. The V gene's germline CDR1 is MDHEN and CDR2 SYDVKM. The CDR3 has 11 amino acids. Between the trimmed V and J ends, which lost 8 bases and 4 bases, there was a span of 8 bases.

CDR3: CASSLIYYEQYF. CDR3 coding DNA: TGTGCCAGCAGCTTAATTTACTACGAGCAGTACTTC. The chain couples TRBV11-1 to TRBJ2-7; D not resolved. The germline V gene has CDR1 SGHAT and CDR2 FQDESV (reference sequence). Trimming removed 2 bases at V and 3 bases at J, with 5 bases between. The length of the CDR3 is 12 residues.

The chain uses TRBV11-1 and TRBJ2-5, with 15 bases that match TRBD2. Germline V lookup: CDR1 SGHAT, CDR2 FQDESV (reference sequence). V gave up 5 bases and J gave up 2 bases; unmatched junction bases: 3. The CDR3 is made up of 16 amino acids. CDR3 DNA sequence: TGTGCCAGCAGCAGAGGACTAGCGGGGGGGCAAGAGACCCAGTACTTC. The encoded protein is CASSRGLAGGQETQYF.

The CDR3 coding sequence is TGTGCCAGCAGTGACTTTCTGGGAGACGAGGCTTTCTTT. Translating gives CASSDFLGDEAFF. The V and J genes are TRBV6-4 and TRBJ1-1; D is ambiguous. The CDR3 extends over 13 amino acids. Germline CDR1 is MRHNA and CDR2 is SNTAGT. V was trimmed by 1 base and J by 11 bases, leaving 14 bases between them.

The chain links TRBV20-1 to TRBJ2-5, with 7 bases that match TRBD1. Germline CDR1 reads DFQATT; CDR2 reads SNEGSKA (reference sequence). This CDR3 contains 17 residues. After removal of 3 bases from V and 0 bases from J, the junction contained 13 bases not matched to a gene. The CDR3 nucleotides read TGCAGTGCTAGTGGGGGTAGACGGACAGGTGACCAAGAGACCCAGTACTTC. This encodes CSASGGRRTGDQETQYF.

The rearrangement links TRBV14 to TRBJ2-3; 7 bases are shared with TRBD1. The trim removed 1 base at V and 3 bases at J, leaving 7 bases unmatched. Germline CDR1 reads SGHDN; CDR2 reads FVKESK. This CDR3 region has 16 residues. CDR3 DNA sequence: TGTGCCAGCAGCCAAGTAAGGGGGCTGGCGACAGATACGCAGTATTTT. Translated, it gives CASSQVRGLATDTQYF.

The gene calls are TRBV5-6 and TRBJ1-2; D uncertain. Germline CDR1 is SGHDT and CDR2 is YYEEEE. The germline V and J ends were trimmed by 3 bases and 4 bases, with 4 bases remaining between them. CDR3 size: 11 residues. The CDR3 nucleotides read TGTGCCAGCAGCTGGAGCTATGGCTACACCTTC. Residues: CASSWSYGYTF. The full variable domain, its missing parts supplied by reference TRBV5-6 and TRBJ1-2, is DAGVTQSPTHLIKTRGQQVTLRCSPKSGHDTVSWYQQALGQGPQFIFQYYEEEERQRGNFPDRFSGHQFPNYSSELNVNALLLGDSALYLCASSWSYGYTFGSGTRLTVV.

On this clone itself: Within the sample, other DNA sequences also encode this same CDR3. V usage is TRBV4-1 and J usage is TRBJ2-7, with D unresolved. Germline V gene lookup returns CDR1 MGHRA and CDR2 YSYEKL. V lost 0 bases and J 0 bases, leaving 9 bases between the germline ends. There are 15 residues in the CDR3. The CDR3 DNA follows: TGCGCCAGCAGCCAAGAAAGTGGTAGCTCCTACGAGCAGTACTTC. This codes for CASSQESGSSYEQYF.

This sequence joins TRBV19 and TRBJ2-5; 7 nucleotides match TRBD1. V shed 6 bases and J 5 bases; nucleotides not matched to a gene: 15. The CDR3 sequence is 16 residues long. CDR1 and CDR2 from the germline V gene are LNHDA and SQIVND (reference sequence). As DNA, the CDR3 is TGTGCCAGTAGCTCATCCCGACAGGGAACGGAGGAGACCCAGTACTTC. Translating it yields CASSSSRQGTEETQYF.

The chain links TRBV6-5 to TRBJ1-2, with a weak D call TRBD1 (5 bases). The V end was cut by 0 bases, the J end by 6 bases, with 14 bases between. In germline, CDR1 is MNHEY, CDR2 SVGAGI. There are 15 residues in the CDR3. CDR3 amino acids: CASSYSSGTANGYTF. DNA for the CDR3: TGTGCCAGCAGTTACTCGAGCGGGACGGCGAATGGCTACACCTTC.

The rearrangement links TRBV6-2 or TRBV6-3 to TRBJ1-5; no firm D call. CDR1 and CDR2 (germline): MNHEY, SVGEGT. The CDR3 loop spans 15 amino acids. The V end lost 7 bases, the J end lost 1 base, and 14 bases lay between the germline ends. CDR3 DNA: TGTGCCAGCAACCCAGCACTCGGGAGCAATCAGCCCCAGCATTTT. It translates to CASNPALGSNQPQHF.